The clone carrying this T cell receptor (beta chain) was picked up many times. This same CDR3 is encoded by further DNA sequences in the sample. The entry originates in a study of blood T cell repertoires in COVID-19. Study summary: Both acute and convalescent COVID-19 samples were obtained from the United States, Italy and Spain. Sources were T cells, B-cell-depleted T cells, or PBMCs; the material itself was cDNA or gDNA.

Original analysis: The authors estimated nucleated cell counts from reference gene primer amplification. Repertoires were generated with immunoSEQ multiplex PCR, while TCRdb's copy carries only in-frame clones and drops some. V and J calls plus clone size are reproduced from that table; the DNA served to infer D and trimming. This repertoire shows roughly 380,000 clones, over 75% found once; its top ten account for approximately 1.5%. Seattle's cohort entered during active infection and was followed longitudinally. The sample taken for sequencing was peripheral blood. The TCR sequence derives from a woman aged 35 to 49 with COVID-19, enrolled during active disease.

CDR3: CASSYSPDRAYGYTF. For the CDR3, the DNA is TGTGCCAGCAGTTACTCACCGGACAGGGCCTATGGCTACACCTTC. V and J are TRBV6-2 or TRBV6-3 and TRBJ1-2; 8 bases are shared with TRBD1. The ends lost 0 bases at V and 4 bases at J; junction bases unmatched: 4. This CDR3 region has 15 residues. The V gene's germline CDR1 is MNHEY and CDR2 SVGEGT.